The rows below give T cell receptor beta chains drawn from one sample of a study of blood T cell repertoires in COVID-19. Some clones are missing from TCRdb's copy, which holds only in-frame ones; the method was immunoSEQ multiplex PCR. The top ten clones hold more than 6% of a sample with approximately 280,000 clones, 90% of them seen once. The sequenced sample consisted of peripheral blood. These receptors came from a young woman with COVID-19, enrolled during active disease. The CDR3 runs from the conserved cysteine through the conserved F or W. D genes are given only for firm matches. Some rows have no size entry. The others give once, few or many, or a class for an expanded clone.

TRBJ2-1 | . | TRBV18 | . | TGTGCCAGCTCTTCCGGGGATGAGCAGTTCTTC | CASSSGDEQFF
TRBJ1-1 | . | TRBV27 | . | TGTGCCAGCAGACTGACAGTCATGAACACTGAAGCTTTCTTT | CASRLTVMNTEAFF
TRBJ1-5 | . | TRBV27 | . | TGTGCCAGCAGTCCGCGGATTCAACAGCCCCAGCATTTT | CASSPRIQQPQHF
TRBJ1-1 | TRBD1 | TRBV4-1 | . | TGCGCCAGCAGCCAAGGGGACAGGGGAAAGAACACTGAAGCTTTCTTT | CASSQGDRGKNTEAFF
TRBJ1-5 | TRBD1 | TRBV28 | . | TGTGCCAGCAGGGCCGGGACAGGGAGTAATCAGCCCCAGCATTTT | CASRAGTGSNQPQHF
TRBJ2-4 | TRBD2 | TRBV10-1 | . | TGCGCCAGTAAGCCGGGACTAGCGGGCCGCCGGATAGCCAAAAACATTCAGTACTTC | CASKPGLAGRRIAKNIQYF
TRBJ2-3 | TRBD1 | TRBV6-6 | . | TGTGCCAGCAGTTACTTGGACAGGGAGGCAGATACGCAGTATTTT | CASSYLDREADTQYF
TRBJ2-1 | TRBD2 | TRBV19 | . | TGTGCCAGTAGTATCATGAGTGTTGTGCTAGCGGGAAAAGACAATGAGCAGTTCTTC | CASSIMSVVLAGKDNEQFF
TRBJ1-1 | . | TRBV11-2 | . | TGTGCCAGCAGCTTAGGAGCGGGGGACACTGAAGCTTTCTTT | CASSLGAGDTEAFF
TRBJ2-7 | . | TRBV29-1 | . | TGCAGCGGTCGTACAGGGTACGAGCAGTACTTC | CSGRTGYEQYF
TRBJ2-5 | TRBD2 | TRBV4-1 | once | TGCGCCAGCAGCCAAGATAGAGCGGGAGGAGGGGGTGAGACCCAGTACTTC | CASSQDRAGGGGETQYF
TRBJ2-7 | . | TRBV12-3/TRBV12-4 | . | TGTGCCAGCAGTTTAGCGGGAGGGGGCGAGCAGTACTTC | CASSLAGGGEQYF
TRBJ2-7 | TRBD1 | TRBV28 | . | TGTGCCAGCACCCCGTTGGACAGGCCCTACGAGCAGTACTTC | CASTPLDRPYEQYF
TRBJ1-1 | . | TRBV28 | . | TGTGCCAGCAGTCTCGCACAGGACACTGAAGCTTTCTTT | CASSLAQDTEAFF
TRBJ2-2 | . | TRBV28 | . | TGTGCCAGCAGTGTTGGTACACCCGGGTTGACCGGGGAGCTGTTTTTT | CASSVGTPGLTGELFF